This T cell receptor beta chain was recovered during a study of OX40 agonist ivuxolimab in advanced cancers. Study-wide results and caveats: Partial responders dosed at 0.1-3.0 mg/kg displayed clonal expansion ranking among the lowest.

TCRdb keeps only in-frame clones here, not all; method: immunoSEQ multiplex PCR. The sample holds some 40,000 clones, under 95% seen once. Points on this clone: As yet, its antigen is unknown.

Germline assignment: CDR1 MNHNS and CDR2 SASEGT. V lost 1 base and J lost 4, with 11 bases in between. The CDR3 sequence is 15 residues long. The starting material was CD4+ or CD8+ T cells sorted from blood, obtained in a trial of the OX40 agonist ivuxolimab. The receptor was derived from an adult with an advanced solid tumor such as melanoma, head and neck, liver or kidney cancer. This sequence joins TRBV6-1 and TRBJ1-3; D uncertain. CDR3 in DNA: TGTGCCAGCAGTGAAGACGGCAGTTTCGGAAACACCATATATTTT. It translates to CASSEDGSFGNTIYF.